This is a list of T cell receptor beta chains from one sample in a study of T-cell reconstitution after alpha-beta-depleted transplantation in children. TCRdb fed the PCR reads into MiXCR, producing one record per CDR3 protein. The sample lists some 500,000 distinct CDR3 sequences, about 18% seen once, with less than 4% in the top ten. Specimen: PBMCs from the stem cell graft donor, collected from the stem cell graft. Every receptor here comes from a human donor who donated a stem cell graft to a child with acute lymphoblastic leukemia. Each CDR3 is given with its conserved first and last residue.

v_gene | CDR3aa
TRBV5-5 | CASSSSGTGNVLTF
TRBV20-1 | CSGGEAYNEQFF
TRBV28 | CASTRLPRDGFYEQYF
TRBV24-1 | CATSEGGPNEKLFF
TRBV7-9 | CASSLAPPGPQHF
TRBV6-5 | CASSPALAGGYNEQFF
TRBV2 | CASSEALLGGHGEQYF
TRBV27 | CASGFAGGTEAFF
TRBV20-1 | CSARGSRGGYQPQHF
TRBV29-1 | CSVEDISGANVLTF
TRBV5-1 | CASSSGGLAGQTGELFF
TRBV12-3/TRBV12-4 | CASRPRGAGIQPQHF
TRBV5-1 | CASSYLDNEQFF
TRBV11-2 | CASSFPIGEQFF
TRBV12-3/TRBV12-4 | CASSLGGGSSEQFF
TRBV12-3/TRBV12-4 | CASSLVQTSSYEQYF
TRBV13 | CASSLKQETQYF
TRBV11-2 | CASSRGSWQFF
TRBV6-1 | CASSEPVQGSGRVTGELFF
TRBV4-2 | CASSQDSSLYGYTF
TRBV20-1 | CSAREGTGRTGELFF
TRBV10-3 | CAISPQGANKGDGYTF
TRBV7-9 | CASSSWTGYSNQPQHF
TRBV4-1 | CASSRTLGYSNQPQHF